The rows below give T cell receptor beta chains drawn from one sample of a study of cytomegalovirus exposure and HLA in healthy donors. The method was immunoSEQ multiplex PCR; TCRdb's version includes in-frame clones alone and lacks a portion of them. The sample includes approximately 240,000 clones, 75% to 85% of them seen just once. The sequencing sample was made of PBMCs. The origin of the receptors is a woman aged 55 to 70 in good health and CMV-seropositive. The CDR3 runs from the conserved cysteine through the conserved F or W. The order of the fields is CDR3 length, clone size, D gene, V gene, J gene, CDR3 DNA, CDR3 protein. A D gene is named only where the DNA matches it firmly. A clone size is listed for some rows: how often the clone was seen (once, few, many), or a class if it is expanded.

15,NA,NA,TRBV29-1,TRBJ2-3,TGCAGCGTCGCCCGTGGAGGGGGCTCGGCAGATACGCAGTATTTT,CSVARGGGSADTQYF
11,NA,NA,TRBV20-1,TRBJ1-2,TGCAGTGCGTATCACAGAGTGGGCTACACCTTC,CSAYHRVGYTF
13,NA,NA,TRBV6-5,TRBJ2-6,TGTGCCAGCAGGGAGTCCGGGGCCAACGTCCTGACTTTC,CASRESGANVLTF
13,NA,NA,TRBV6-1,TRBJ1-5,TGTGCCAGCAGCAGGGGCGCATATCAGCCCCAGCATTTT,CASSRGAYQPQHF
13,NA,TRBD2,TRBV7-6,TRBJ2-7,TGTGCCAGCAGCCCCCAGACTAGCGGCTGGCAGTACTTC,CASSPQTSGWQYF
15,NA,NA,TRBV6-5,TRBJ1-5,TGTGCCAGCAGTTACTCGACGGGGTCCGGACAGCCCCAGCATTTT,CASSYSTGSGQPQHF
13,NA,NA,TRBV10-3,TRBJ2-7,TGTGCCATCAGTGGGGCAGACCCTCACGAGCAGTACTTC,CAISGADPHEQYF
13,NA,NA,TRBV7-2,TRBJ2-7,TGTGCCAGCAGCTTTGCGGGGACCTACGAGCAGTACTTC,CASSFAGTYEQYF
15,NA,NA,TRBV30,TRBJ1-3,TGTGCCTGGAGCCCCTGGACTGCTACTGGAAACACCATATATTTT,CAWSPWTATGNTIYF
14,NA,TRBD1,TRBV2,TRBJ1-4,TGTGCCAGCAGGGGGACAGGGGGTGGAGAAAAACTGTTTTTT,CASRGTGGGEKLFF
17,NA,TRBD2,TRBV6-4,TRBJ2-4,TGTGCCAGCAGCATTTGCAAGCGGGAAGTAGCCAAAAACATTCAGTACTTC,CASSICKREVAKNIQYF
15,NA,TRBD2,TRBV28,TRBJ2-3,TGTGCCAGCAGACGTAGCGGGGGGGCCCCAGATACGCAGTATTTT,CASRRSGGAPDTQYF
17,NA,TRBD2,TRBV4-2,TRBJ2-1,TGTGCCAGCAGCCTCGGGACTAGCGGGAGTTCCTACAATGAGCAGTTCTTC,CASSLGTSGSSYNEQFF
16,NA,NA,TRBV7-2,TRBJ2-6,TGTGCCAGCAGCTTAGCGGGGCGCTCTGGGGCCAACGTCCTGACTTTC,CASSLAGRSGANVLTF
12,NA,NA,TRBV30,TRBJ1-3,TGTGCCTGGAGTGTACTAGGAAACACCATATATTTT,CAWSVLGNTIYF
15,NA,TRBD1,TRBV7-3,TRBJ2-3,TGTGCCAGCAGTCTCACAGGGGCTGGGCGAGATACGCAGTATTTT,CASSLTGAGRDTQYF
13,once,NA,TRBV29-1,TRBJ2-3,TGCAGCGTTGAGGCCGTCGGCACAGATACGCAGTATTTT,CSVEAVGTDTQYF
13,NA,NA,TRBV7-8,TRBJ2-7,TGTGCCAGCAGGTCAGGGCAGGCCTACGAGCAGTACTTC,CASRSGQAYEQYF
16,NA,NA,TRBV6-5,TRBJ2-1,TGTGCCAGCAGTTACGATGTAGGGAGCTCCTACAATGAGCAGTTCTTC,CASSYDVGSSYNEQFF
13,NA,NA,TRBV11-2,TRBJ2-6,TGTGCCAGCTCGCGCTCTGGGGCCAACGTCCTGACTTTC,CASSRSGANVLTF
14,NA,TRBD1,TRBV4-1,TRBJ1-5,TGCGCCAGCAGCCTCCGGGACAGAAATCAGCCCCAGCATTTT,CASSLRDRNQPQHF
13,NA,NA,TRBV28,TRBJ1-4,TGTGCCAGCAGTTTACAGGGTAATGAAAAACTGTTTTTT,CASSLQGNEKLFF
14,once,TRBD1,TRBV27,TRBJ1-2,TGTGCCAGCAGTCCCGGACAGGGTTCGAGAGGCTACACCTTC,CASSPGQGSRGYTF
16,NA,TRBD1,TRBV5-1,TRBJ2-4,TGCGCCAGCAGCTTACAGGGGGTCTTTGGCAAAAACATTCAGTACTTC,CASSLQGVFGKNIQYF
15,NA,NA,TRBV4-1,TRBJ2-7,TGCGCCAGCAATAACCCTTTGACAGCGACGGACGAGCAGTACTTC,CASNNPLTATDEQYF
14,NA,NA,TRBV28,TRBJ1-5,TGTGCCAGCAGTTTACGCCAGGGGCATCAGCCCCAGCATTTT,CASSLRQGHQPQHF
15,once,NA,TRBV5-1,TRBJ1-1,TGCGCCAGCAGCCGTCAAGCAGGGTTGAACACTGAAGCTTTCTTT,CASSRQAGLNTEAFF
13,once,NA,TRBV7-3,TRBJ2-6,TGTGCCAGCAGCTTTACTGGGGCCAACGTCCTGACTTTC,CASSFTGANVLTF
14,few,NA,TRBV30,TRBJ2-7,TGTGCCTGGCACGACAGTAAGTTCTCCTACGAGCAGTACTTC,CAWHDSKFSYEQYF
15,NA,TRBD1,TRBV19,TRBJ2-7,TGTGCCAGTAGTATCGACAGGGGGCCTACCTACGAGCAGTACTTC,CASSIDRGPTYEQYF
16,NA,TRBD1,TRBV5-4,TRBJ2-3,TGTGCCAGCAGCGGGGGACAGGGGGCGCCGACAGATACGCAGTATTTT,CASSGGQGAPTDTQYF
14,NA,TRBD1,TRBV6-1,TRBJ2-7,TGTGCCAGCAGTTCTCGACAGGGGGCCTACGAGCAGTACTTC,CASSSRQGAYEQYF
12,NA,NA,TRBV21-1,TRBJ2-7,TGTGCTTACTGGCGGCGAAAAGCCGAGCAGTACTTC,CAYWRRKAEQYF
17,NA,TRBD2,TRBV5-1,TRBJ2-2,TGCGCCAGCAGCTTCCGACTAGCGGGAGGTAGCTCCGGGGAGCTGTTTTTT,CASSFRLAGGSSGELFF
14,NA,TRBD1,TRBV5-1,TRBJ2-4,TGCGCCAGCAGCTCGGACAGGGGCACAAACATTCAGTACTTC,CASSSDRGTNIQYF
12,NA,TRBD1,TRBV30,TRBJ1-1,TGTGCCTGGAGTCAGGGGGCCACCGAAGCTTTCTTT,CAWSQGATEAFF
13,NA,NA,TRBV30,TRBJ1-3,TGTGCCTGGTCTTTGGGGCAGTACGACACCATATATTTT,CAWSLGQYDTIYF
14,NA,TRBD1,TRBV7-2,TRBJ2-2,TGTGCCAGCAGCTTTGGGACAGACACCGGGGAGCTGTTTTTT,CASSFGTDTGELFF
15,NA,TRBD2,TRBV9,TRBJ2-3,TGTGCCAGCAGCGTTACTAGCGGGGGCCCAGATACGCAGTATTTT,CASSVTSGGPDTQYF
15,NA,NA,TRBV30,TRBJ1-2,TGTGCCTGGTTCCCCCCGGGACACTCTTCCTATGGCTACACCTTC,CAWFPPGHSSYGYTF
15,NA,TRBD1,TRBV10-1,TRBJ1-5,TGCGCCAGCAGTGAAGCGCAGGGGGGTTTGCAGCCCCAGCATTTT,CASSEAQGGLQPQHF
14,few,NA,TRBV28,TRBJ1-5,TGTGCCAGCAGGCCTGACAGGCGCGATCAGCCCCAGCATTTT,CASRPDRRDQPQHF
15,few,NA,TRBV27,TRBJ1-6,TGTGCCAGCAGTTTAGGAGGGACCTATAATTCACCCCTCCACTTT,CASSLGGTYNSPLHF
10,few,NA,TRBV30,TRBJ1-5,TGTGCCCTAGGCGGGGAGCCCCAGCATTTT,CALGGEPQHF
13,NA,TRBD1,TRBV6-6,TRBJ1-1,TGTGCCATCGGGACAGGGGGTAACACTGAAGCTTTCTTT,CAIGTGGNTEAFF
15,NA,TRBD2,TRBV7-9,TRBJ2-5,TGTGCCAGCAGGTCACAGGCTAGCGGCCAAGAGACCCAGTACTTC,CASRSQASGQETQYF
15,NA,NA,TRBV18,TRBJ2-1,TGTGCCAGCTCACCCTCAGGGTATGGATACAATGAGCAGTTCTTC,CASSPSGYGYNEQFF
14,NA,TRBD1,TRBV6-1,TRBJ2-6,TGTGCCAGCGAGACAGGGTTCGGGGCCAACGTCCTGACTTTC,CASETGFGANVLTF
13,NA,NA,TRBV25-1,TRBJ1-2,TGTGCCAGCAGTGACCCGAGGGCTTATGGCTACACCTTC,CASSDPRAYGYTF